Presented here are 20 T cell receptor beta chains from one specimen sequenced in a study of neurological immune-mediated disorders. Regarding time point: technical triplicate 2. TCRdb re-derived calls from the 5' RACE reads in MiXCR, one entry per CDR3 protein. Of around 56,000 distinct CDR3 sequences in the sample, nearly 25% are singletons; the top ten hold over 4.5%. The sample was PBMCs. The receptors were sampled from a man between 60 and 70 years old with HTLV-1-associated myelopathy (HAM/TSP).

In this sample, this clonotype turned up many times. The chain uses TRBV9 and TRBJ2-2; D unresolved. Trimming left V 2 bases short and J 1 base short, with 9 bases between. The CDR3 consists of 15 residues. Germline V CDR1 and CDR2: SGDLS, YYNGEE. Here the CDR3 reads CASSVRGLNTGELFF. In DNA, the CDR3 is TGTGCCAGCAGCGTCCGAGGTTTGAACACCGGGGAGCTGTTTTTT. The full variable domain, with the rest looked up from reference TRBV9 and TRBJ2-2, is DSGVTQTPKHLITATGQRVTLRCSPRSGDLSVYWYQQSLDQGLQFLIQYYNGEERAKGNILERFSAQQFPDLHSELNLSSLELGDSALYFCASSVRGLNTGELFFGEGSRLTVL.

The chain has TRBV5-1 and TRBJ2-2; TRBD1 matches at 7 bases. Germline CDR1 reads SGHRS; CDR2 reads YFSETQ. V gave up 3 bases and J gave up 4 bases; unmatched junction bases: 12. The CDR3 is made up of 17 amino acids. CDR3 in DNA: TGCGCCAGCAGCTCAAGTATAGGGGGCGCGTCCACCGGGGAGCTGTTTTTT. It is translated as CASSSSIGGASTGELFF.

As for this clonotype: In this CDR3 the conserved last residue, phenylalanine or tryptophan, is missing, so a read error is likely. In DNA form, the CDR3 reads TGCGCCAGCAGCTTGGCTTCGGCCCCCAGCTCCTACGAGCAGTACATC. Encoded protein: CASSLASAPSSYEQYI. The chain combines TRBV5-1 with TRBJ2-7; D remains unclear. This CDR3 comprises 16 residues. With 0 bases removed from V and 0 bases from J, the gap between germline ends came to 13 bases. Per the germline V gene, CDR1 is SGHRS and CDR2 is YFSETQ.

This chain connects TRBV7-8 to TRBJ2-5, with D perhaps TRBD2 (7 bases). The V end was cut by 1 base, the J end by 5 bases, with 14 bases between. Germline CDR1 is SGHVS and CDR2 is FQNEAQ. The CDR3 is 15 residues long. The CDR3 loop reads CASSLGARGGETQYF. CDR3 nucleotides: TGTGCCAGCAGCTTAGGGGCCAGGGGAGGGGAGACCCAGTACTTC.

This clonotype was counted ten times or more. The chain is built from TRBV12-3 or TRBV12-4 and TRBJ2-2; TRBD1 aligns across 9 bases. Germline trimming cut 5 bases from V and 5 bases from J; bases unmatched to any gene: 9. CDR3 size: 16 residues. The CDR3 sequence is CASSPPATGGTGELFF. The DNA for the CDR3 is TGTGCCAGCAGTCCCCCCGCGACAGGGGGAACCGGGGAGCTGTTTTTT.

This clonotype was found many times. The chain links TRBV7-3 to TRBJ2-2, with 11 nucleotides matching TRBD1. Germline V CDR1 and CDR2: SGHTA, FQGTGA. CDR3 length: 16 residues. The J segment lost 5 bases and the V segment lost 3 bases, leaving 5 bases of the junction unmatched. CDR3 DNA sequence: TGTGCCAGCAGCTTGACCGGGACAGGGGGGACCGGGGAGCTGTTTTTT. Its translation is CASSLTGTGGTGELFF.

This clonotype was counted many times. The chain links TRBV5-1 to TRBJ2-5; 7 bases are shared with TRBD2. This CDR3 contains 13 residues. The J segment lost 4 bases and the V segment lost 3 bases, leaving 3 bases of the junction unmatched. Looked up from germline, CDR1 is SGHRS and CDR2 is YFSETQ. The CDR3 coding sequence is TGCGCCAGCAGCTGGAGGGAGGGAGAGACCCAGTACTTC. This encodes CASSWREGETQYF.

Of note for this clonotype: Since a much larger clone is just one base distant, this may be a read error. The rearrangement joins TRBV7-2 to TRBJ1-4, with unresolved D. Germline CDR1 SGHTA, CDR2 FQGNSA. This CDR3 region has 15 residues. V was clipped by 5 bases and J by 8 bases, with 18 bases between them. The CDR3 DNA is TGTGCCAGCAGCCCCACCGGCGCCCAAGGGGAAAAACTGTTTTTT. It is translated as CASSPTGAQGEKLFF.

This clonotype has ten or more counts. The J gene is TRBJ2-3, the V gene TRBV5-1; TRBD1 agrees at 7 bases. The CDR3 runs to 14 residues. Germline CDR1 is SGHRS and CDR2 is YFSETQ. The junction had 5 bases not matched to a gene; V was cut back by 2 bases and J by 5 bases. The CDR3 region has the DNA TGCGCCAGCAGCTTAGACAGGGCCGGAGATACGCAGTATTTT. This gives the protein CASSLDRAGDTQYF.

This clonotype was counted only a few times. The chain joins TRBV5-1 to TRBJ1-3, with D uncertain. CDR1 SGHRS and CDR2 YFSETQ come from the germline V gene. The V and J ends lost 0 bases and 0 bases respectively, with 7 bases between them. CDR3 size: 15 residues. CDR3 nucleotides: TGCGCCAGCAGCTTGGACGGCAGCTCTGGAAACACCATATATTTT. Translated, it gives CASSLDGSSGNTIYF.

This clonotype was counted many times. This rearrangement joins TRBV5-1 to TRBJ2-3; a weak D match, TRBD1 (6 bases). The CDR3 covers 15 residues. Germline CDR1 is SGHRS and CDR2 is YFSETQ. Deletions cut 2 bases from V and 2 bases from J, with 12 bases between. The DNA of the CDR3 is TGCGCCAGCAGCTTTATGGGACAACACACAGATACGCAGTATTTT. Encoded protein: CASSFMGQHTDTQYF. Full variable domain (rest looked up from reference TRBV5-1 and TRBJ2-3): KAGVTQTPRYLIKTRGQQVTLSCSPISGHRSVSWYQQTPGQGLQFLFEYFSETQRNKGNFPGRFSGRQFSNSRSEMNVSTLELGDSALYLCASSFMGQHTDTQYFGPGTRLTVL.

This clonotype has at least ten counts. The chain carries TRBV24-1 and TRBJ2-5; weak D call: TRBD2 (5 bases). CDR1 and CDR2 (germline): KGHDR, SFDVKD. V was pared by 5 bases and J by 4 bases, with 7 bases between. The CDR3 spans 12 residues. The CDR3 protein is CATSGAGETQYF. CDR3 sequence (DNA): TGTGCCACCAGTGGGGCGGGAGAGACCCAGTACTTC.

This clonotype appeared many times. The chain recombines TRBV5-1 with TRBJ2-2; D is uncertain. Germline V gene data show CDR1 as SGHRS and CDR2 as YFSETQ. V was trimmed by 0 bases and J by 6 bases, leaving 9 bases between them. The CDR3 runs 14 residues. This chain's CDR3 is CASSLDADPGELFF. CDR3 nucleotides: TGCGCCAGCAGCTTGGATGCGGATCCCGGGGAGCTGTTTTTT.

This clonotype came up many times. The chain's CDR3 is CASSLGTSGTQDTQYF. The DNA of the CDR3 is TGTGCCAGCAGCCTCGGGACTAGCGGGACCCAGGATACGCAGTATTTT. The rearrangement joins TRBV9 to TRBJ2-3, with 13 bases identical to TRBD2. V trimming: 4 bases; J trimming: 6 bases; junction bases outside the gene matches: 8. Germline values: CDR1 SGDLS, CDR2 YYNGEE. This CDR3 has 16 residues.

The sample holds many counts of this clonotype. The V gene is TRBV2, the J gene TRBJ2-2; TRBD1 or TRBD2 may be the D gene (5 bases each). The CDR3 spans 14 residues. V gave up 3 bases and J gave up 7 bases, with 12 bases separating them. Germline V CDR1 and CDR2: SNHLY, FYNNEI. CDR3 DNA: TGTGCCAGCAGTGAGGGGGAGCTTAGCGGGGAGCTGTTTTTT. It is translated as CASSEGELSGELFF. Complete variable domain (other parts from reference TRBV2 and TRBJ2-2): EPEVTQTPSHQVTQMGQEVILRCVPISNHLYFYWYRQILGQKVEFLVSFYNNEISEKSEIFDDQFSVERPDGSNFTLKIRSTKLEDSAMYFCASSEGELSGELFFGEGSRLTVL.

This chain connects TRBV5-5 to TRBJ2-3; D is undetermined. CDR1 and CDR2 (germline): SGHKS, YYEKEE (reference sequence). The ends were cut back, 2 bases at V and 0 bases at J, with 10 bases in the middle. The CDR3 extends over 15 amino acids. The CDR3 DNA is TGTGCCAGCAGCTTAGGCATCGCTAGCACAGATACGCAGTATTTT. This translates into CASSLGIASTDTQYF.

V is TRBV7-8 and J is TRBJ2-3; D is unresolved. Germline loops: CDR1 SGHVS, CDR2 FQNEAQ. V shed 5 bases and J shed 4 bases, with 13 bases lying between them. The CDR3 runs to 14 residues. The chain's CDR3 is CASSQQSISDTQYF. Here the CDR3 DNA reads TGTGCCAGCAGCCAGCAATCAATTTCAGATACGCAGTATTTT.

J is TRBJ2-1 and V is TRBV24-1; TRBD2 aligns across 8 bases. The CDR3 is made up of 16 amino acids. V lost 8 bases, J lost 4 bases, and 12 bases stayed unmatched. Germline CDR1 KGHDR, CDR2 SFDVKD. This chain's CDR3 is CATMRGTRGMYNEQFF. CDR3 DNA: TGTGCCACCATGAGGGGGACTAGAGGGATGTACAATGAGCAGTTCTTC.

In this sample, this clonotype turned up many times. The V gene is TRBV5-5, the J gene TRBJ2-7; D is unclear. The germline V gene encodes CDR1 SGHKS and CDR2 YYEKEE (reference sequence). V was cut by 2 bases and J by 3 bases, with 9 bases left in between. The CDR3 length is 13 residues. CDR3 DNA sequence: TGTGCCAGCAGCTTTGACCTAATCTACGAGCAGTACTTC. It encodes CASSFDLIYEQYF.

The V and J genes are TRBV10-3 and TRBJ2-1, with D unclear. V was shortened by 8 bases and J by 7 bases, with 9 bases between the two germline ends. Germline-derived CDR1 and CDR2 are ENHRY and SYGVKD. The CDR3 covers 11 residues. Here the CDR3 DNA reads TGTGCCATCTCCCTATCGAATGAGCAGTTCTTC. Translating it yields CAISLSNEQFF.